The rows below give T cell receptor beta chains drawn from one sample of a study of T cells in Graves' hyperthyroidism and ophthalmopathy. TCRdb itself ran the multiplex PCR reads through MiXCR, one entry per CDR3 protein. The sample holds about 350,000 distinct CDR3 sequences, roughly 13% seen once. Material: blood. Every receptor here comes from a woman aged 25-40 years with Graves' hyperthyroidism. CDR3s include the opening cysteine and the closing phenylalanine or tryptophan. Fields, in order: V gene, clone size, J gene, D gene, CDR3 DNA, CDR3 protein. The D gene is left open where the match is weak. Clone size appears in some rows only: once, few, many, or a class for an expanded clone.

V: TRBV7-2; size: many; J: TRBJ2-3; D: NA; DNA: TGTGCCAGCAGCTTTAGCGGAGATAGCACAGATACGCAGTATTTT; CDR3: CASSFSGDSTDTQYF
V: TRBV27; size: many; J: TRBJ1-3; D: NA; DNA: TGTGCCAGCAGCCTAAACTCTGGAAACACCATATATTTT; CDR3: CASSLNSGNTIYF
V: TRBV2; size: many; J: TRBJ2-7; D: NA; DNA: TGTGCCAGCTTTTACGAGGACTCAGAGGACTACGAGCAGTACTTC; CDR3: CASFYEDSEDYEQYF
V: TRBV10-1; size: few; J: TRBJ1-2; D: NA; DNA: TGCGCCGGCAGCCCCACGCAGGGAGCTTATGGCTACACCTTC; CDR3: CAGSPTQGAYGYTF
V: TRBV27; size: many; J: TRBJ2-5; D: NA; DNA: TGTGCCAGCAGTCCCCGGGGAGAGACCCAGTACTTC; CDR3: CASSPRGETQYF
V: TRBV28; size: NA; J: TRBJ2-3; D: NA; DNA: TGTGCCAGCAGTTCCCCGCGCAACGTGGATACGCAGTATTTT; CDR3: CASSSPRNVDTQYF
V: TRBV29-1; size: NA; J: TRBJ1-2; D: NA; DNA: TGCAGCGTTGGGGCTCAGGGGAGTGGCTACACCTTC; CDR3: CSVGAQGSGYTF
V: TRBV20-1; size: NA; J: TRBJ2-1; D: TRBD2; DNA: TGCAGTGCTTCGATAGGGACGGGAGGTTATGAGCAGTTCTTC; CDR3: CSASIGTGGYEQFF
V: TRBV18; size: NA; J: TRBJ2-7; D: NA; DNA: TGTGCCAGCTCACCACTTTTTTTACAGCACTACGAGCAGTACTTC; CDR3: CASSPLFLQHYEQYF
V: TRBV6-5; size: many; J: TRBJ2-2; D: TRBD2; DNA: TGTGCCAGCAGTTACGGTGCGGGAGTGAACACCGGGGAGCTGTTTTTT; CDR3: CASSYGAGVNTGELFF
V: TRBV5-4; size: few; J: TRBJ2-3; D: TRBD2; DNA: TGTGCCAGCAGCGGGGGAGAAGGGAGGGGCACAGATACGCAGTATTTT; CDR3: CASSGGEGRGTDTQYF
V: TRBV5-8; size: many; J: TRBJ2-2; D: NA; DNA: TGTGCCAGCAGCGCGGGACCTAACACCGGGGAGCTGTTTTTT; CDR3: CASSAGPNTGELFF
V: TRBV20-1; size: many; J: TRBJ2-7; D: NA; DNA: TGCAGTGCTAGCATAGGGAGCTACGAGCAGTACTTC; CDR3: CSASIGSYEQYF
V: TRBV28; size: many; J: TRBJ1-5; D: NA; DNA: TGTGCCAGCTGGGGGTCGGTGGCGGGGGTTGGGCCCCAGCATTTT; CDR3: CASWGSVAGVGPQHF
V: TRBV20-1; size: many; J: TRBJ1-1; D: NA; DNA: TGCAGTGCTAGGGGGGGAATAGTGAGGGGGGCTGAAGCTTTCTTT; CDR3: CSARGGIVRGAEAFF
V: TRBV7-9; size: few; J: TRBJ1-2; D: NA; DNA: TGTGCCACCCGCGGAGTTGAGGGCCCCCAGATAGGCTATGGCTACACCTTC; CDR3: CATRGVEGPQIGYGYTF
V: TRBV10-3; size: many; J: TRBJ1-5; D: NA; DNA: TGTGCCATCAGTGAGTCGATACAGGAGAATCAGCCCCAGCATTTT; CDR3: CAISESIQENQPQHF
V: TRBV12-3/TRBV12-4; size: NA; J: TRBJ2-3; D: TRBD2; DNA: TGTGCCAGCAGCCGACTAGCGGGTCGAGATACGCAGTATTTT; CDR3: CASSRLAGRDTQYF
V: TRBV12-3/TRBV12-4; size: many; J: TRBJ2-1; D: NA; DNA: TGTGCCAGCAGCCACAATGAGCAGTTCTTC; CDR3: CASSHNEQFF
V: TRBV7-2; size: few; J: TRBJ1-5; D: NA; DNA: TGTGCCAGCAGCTTGGACCGGGCAGGGCCCCAGCATTTT; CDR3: CASSLDRAGPQHF
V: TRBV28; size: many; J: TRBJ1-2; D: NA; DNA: TGTGCCAGCAGTTTGCCCAGAGCTAACTATGGCTACACCTTC; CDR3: CASSLPRANYGYTF
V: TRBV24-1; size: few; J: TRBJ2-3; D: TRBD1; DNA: TGTGCCACCAGTGACACAGGGGGTGTAGGAGATACGCAGTATTTT; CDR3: CATSDTGGVGDTQYF
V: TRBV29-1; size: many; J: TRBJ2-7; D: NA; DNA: TGCAGCGTTGAAGGGAGCGGCCAGGGCCACGAGCAGTACTTC; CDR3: CSVEGSGQGHEQYF
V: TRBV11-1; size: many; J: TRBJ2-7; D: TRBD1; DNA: TGTGCCAGCAGCTTAGGAGGGACAGGGGGCTACGAGCAGTACTTC; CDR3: CASSLGGTGGYEQYF
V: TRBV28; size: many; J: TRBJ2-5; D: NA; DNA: TGTGCCAGCAGTTTGGGAGAAACGTACTTC; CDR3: CASSLGETYF
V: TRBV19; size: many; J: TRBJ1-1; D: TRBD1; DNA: TGTGCCAGTACCCCCCGACAGGGGAACACTGAAGCTTTCTTT; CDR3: CASTPRQGNTEAFF
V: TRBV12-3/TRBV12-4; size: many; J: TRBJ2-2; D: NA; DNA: TGTGCCAGCAGTTTGGGGGACGGCTCGAACACCGGGGAGCTGTTTTTT; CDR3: CASSLGDGSNTGELFF
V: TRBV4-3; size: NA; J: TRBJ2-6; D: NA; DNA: TGCGCCAGCAGCCGAGCGGAGGATCTCGGGGCCAACGTCCTGACTTTC; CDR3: CASSRAEDLGANVLTF
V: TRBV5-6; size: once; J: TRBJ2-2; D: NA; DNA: TGTGCCAGCAGCTCACAGGGCGCCGGGGAGCTGTTTTTT; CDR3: CASSSQGAGELFF
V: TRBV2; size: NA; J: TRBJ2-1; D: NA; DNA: TGTGCCAGCAGTGTGGCCAGCTCCTACAATGAGCAGTTCTTC; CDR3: CASSVASSYNEQFF
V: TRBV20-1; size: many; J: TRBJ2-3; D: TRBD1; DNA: TGCAGTGCTGAAGACCCGGACAGGTCTAGCACAGATACGCAGTATTTT; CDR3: CSAEDPDRSSTDTQYF
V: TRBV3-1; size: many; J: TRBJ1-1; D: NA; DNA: TGTGCCAGCAACCAAGGCAGGGAATACCTGAACACTGAAGCTTTCTTT; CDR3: CASNQGREYLNTEAFF
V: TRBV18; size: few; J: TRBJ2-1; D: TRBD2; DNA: TGTGCCAGCTCACTGGCTAGCGGCAACAATGAGCAGTTCTTC; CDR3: CASSLASGNNEQFF
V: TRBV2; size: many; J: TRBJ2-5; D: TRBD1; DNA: TGTGCCAGCAGTTTGGGACAGGGGCTGACAGAGACCCAGTACTTC; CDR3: CASSLGQGLTETQYF
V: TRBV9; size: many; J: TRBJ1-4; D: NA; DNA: TGTGCCAGCAGCGTTGGACCAACTAATGAAAAACTGTTTTTT; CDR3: CASSVGPTNEKLFF
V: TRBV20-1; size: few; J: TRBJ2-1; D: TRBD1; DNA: TGCAGTGCTCCGGGACAGCAGTACAATGAGCAGTTCTTC; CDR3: CSAPGQQYNEQFF
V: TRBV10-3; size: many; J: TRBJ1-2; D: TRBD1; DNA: TGTGCCATCGGACAGGGGATTGGCTACACCTTC; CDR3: CAIGQGIGYTF
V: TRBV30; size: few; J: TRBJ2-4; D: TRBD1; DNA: TGTGCCTGGAGCCGCTCAGGGGGTGCCAAAAACATTCAGTACTTC; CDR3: CAWSRSGGAKNIQYF
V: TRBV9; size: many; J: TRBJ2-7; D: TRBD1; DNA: TGTGCCAGCAGCGTAGGGACGCAGGTGAGGGGGCGCGACGAGCAGTACTTC; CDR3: CASSVGTQVRGRDEQYF
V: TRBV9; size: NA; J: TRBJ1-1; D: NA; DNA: TGTGCCAGCAGCAACACCGAGGGGGGGTACACTGAAGCTTTCTTT; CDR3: CASSNTEGGYTEAFF
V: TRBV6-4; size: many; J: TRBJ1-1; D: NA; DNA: TGTGCCAGCAGTGATACTTCAGAGAACACTGAAGCTTTCTTT; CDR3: CASSDTSENTEAFF
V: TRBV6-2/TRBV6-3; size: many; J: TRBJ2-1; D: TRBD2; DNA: TGTGCCAGCGGGACTAGGAATGAGCAGTTCTTC; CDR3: CASGTRNEQFF
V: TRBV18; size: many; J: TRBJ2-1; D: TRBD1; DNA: TGTGCCAGCTCACCACCCAGGGACAGCCTTTACAATGAGCAGTTCTTC; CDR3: CASSPPRDSLYNEQFF
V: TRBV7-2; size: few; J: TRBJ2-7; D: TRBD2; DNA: TGTGCCAGCAGCCCACAGACTAGCGGGAGCAAGCAGTACTTC; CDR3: CASSPQTSGSKQYF
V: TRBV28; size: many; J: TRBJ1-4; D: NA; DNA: TGTGCCAGCAACTTACGGACTTTTGGAAAACTGTTTTTT; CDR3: CASNLRTFGKLFF
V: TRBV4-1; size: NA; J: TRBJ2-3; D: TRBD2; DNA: TGCGCCAGCAGCCAAGAAACTCCGGGAGGGCCAGGAGATACGCAGTATTTT; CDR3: CASSQETPGGPGDTQYF
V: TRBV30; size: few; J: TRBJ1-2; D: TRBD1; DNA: TGTGCCTGGAGCGCCCCGGGACAGAGCTTTTATGGCTACACCTTC; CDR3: CAWSAPGQSFYGYTF
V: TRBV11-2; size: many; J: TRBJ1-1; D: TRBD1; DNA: TGTGCCAGCAGCTTAGTCCCCCGACAGGGCTTGAACACTGAAGCTTTCTTT; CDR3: CASSLVPRQGLNTEAFF
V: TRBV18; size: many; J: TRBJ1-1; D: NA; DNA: TGTGCCAGCTCAATGGGTGTCACTGAAGCTTTCTTT; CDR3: CASSMGVTEAFF
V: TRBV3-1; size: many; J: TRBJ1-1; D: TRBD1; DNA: TGTGCCAGCAGCCAAGGGACAGGGACTGAAGCTTTCTTT; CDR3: CASSQGTGTEAFF
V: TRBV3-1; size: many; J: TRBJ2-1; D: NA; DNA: TGTGCCAGCAGCCAAGCGGCGAGCTCCTACAATGAGCAGTTCTTC; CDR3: CASSQAASSYNEQFF
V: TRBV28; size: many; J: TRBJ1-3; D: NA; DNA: TGTGCCAGCAGTTTGGCCCTGGGGCAGCTCGGAAACACCATATATTTT; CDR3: CASSLALGQLGNTIYF
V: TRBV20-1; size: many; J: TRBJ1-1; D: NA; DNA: TGCAGTGCTAGAGGACACCCGATGAGCACTGAAGCTTTCTTT; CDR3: CSARGHPMSTEAFF
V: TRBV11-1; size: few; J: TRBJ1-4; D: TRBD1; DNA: TGTGCCAGCAGCTTAGGGACAGGGGGGGGCGAAAAACTGTTTTTT; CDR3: CASSLGTGGGEKLFF
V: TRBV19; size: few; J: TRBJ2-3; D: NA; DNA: TGTGCCAGCCGACAGGCGGTGGCGAGCACAGATACGCAGTATTTT; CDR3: CASRQAVASTDTQYF
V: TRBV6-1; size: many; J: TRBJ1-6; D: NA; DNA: TGTGCCAGCAGTGACAGGGATGGTGCACCCCTCCACTTT; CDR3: CASSDRDGAPLHF
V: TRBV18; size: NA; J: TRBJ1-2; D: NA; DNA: TGTGCCAGCTCACCTGACACCGACTATGGCTACACCTTC; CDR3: CASSPDTDYGYTF
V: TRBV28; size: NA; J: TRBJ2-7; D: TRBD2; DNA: TGTGCCACTAGCAATAATCCAGCGGGGGCTCCCAATCACGAGCAGTACTTC; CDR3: CATSNNPAGAPNHEQYF